The 28 T cell receptor beta chains in this list originate from one sample, sequenced in a study of control samples from healthy donors and cancer patients. The data were produced by immunoSEQ multiplex PCR, yet TCRdb's version contains in-frame clones alone and is incomplete. The repertoire holds tens of thousands of clones, with 85% to 90% as singletons. The sample taken for sequencing was blood. Receptors were obtained from a man aged 50-60 years in good health.

V gene TRBV19 combines with J gene TRBJ1-1; no firm D call. CDR1 and CDR2 (germline): LNHDA, SQIVND (reference sequence). V was trimmed by 7 bases and J by 0 bases, leaving 15 bases between them. The CDR3 consists of 15 residues. The CDR3 spells CASKAGPHMNTEAFF. Written as DNA, the CDR3 is TGTGCCAGTAAGGCAGGCCCCCATATGAACACTGAAGCTTTCTTT.

This chain joins TRBV2 and TRBJ1-5, with 8 bases fitting TRBD1. After removal of 6 bases from V and 11 bases from J, the junction contained 18 bases not matched to a gene. The CDR3 is 16 amino acids. Germline CDR1 and CDR2: SNHLY and FYNNEI. CDR3 sequence (DNA): TGTGCCAGCAGGGGGGACAGGATGGTGGTGGGATCAGCCCAGCATTTT. It is translated as CASRGDRMVVGSAQHF.

The rearrangement joins TRBV7-9 to TRBJ1-2; unclear D gene. CDR3 size: 15 residues. CDR1 and CDR2 from the germline V gene are SEHNR and FQNEAQ (reference sequence). V was cut by 3 bases and J by 0 bases, with 11 bases left in between. The CDR3 loop reads CASSFGTASNYGYTF. The CDR3 DNA sequence: TGTGCCAGCAGCTTTGGTACAGCCTCTAACTATGGCTACACCTTC.

This clone was detected a few times. The CDR3 protein is CASRYSMGPGQDYGYTF. CDR3 DNA: TGTGCCAGCAGATACTCAATGGGGCCGGGACAGGACTATGGCTACACCTTC. The genes are TRBV28 and TRBJ1-2; 8 bases agree with TRBD1. In germline, CDR1 is MDHEN, CDR2 SYDVKM. CDR3 length equals 17 residues. Unmatched junction bases numbered 15, after V lost 6 bases and J lost 3 bases.

The rearrangement uses TRBV7-2 and TRBJ1-4; D unresolved. Germline CDR1 reads SGHTA; CDR2 reads FQGNSA. Trimming took 0 bases from V and 2 from J, leaving 10 bases between them. The CDR3 has 16 residues. CDR3 sequence reads: CASSLAVGTTNEKLFF. DNA for the CDR3: TGTGCCAGCAGCTTAGCCGTGGGAACGACTAATGAAAAACTGTTTTTT.

The chain is built from TRBV5-5 and TRBJ1-5; D remains ambiguous. The CDR3 contains 13 residues. Germline CDR1 reads SGHKS; CDR2 reads YYEKEE (reference sequence). V dropped 0 bases and J dropped 5 bases, with 6 bases sitting between them. CDR3 residues: CASSLDLYQPQHF. As DNA, the CDR3 is TGTGCCAGCAGCTTGGATCTGTATCAGCCCCAGCATTTT.

The chain carries TRBV19 and TRBJ2-6, with 9 bases that match TRBD1. The CDR3 extends over 17 amino acids. Germline V gene data show CDR1 as LNHDA and CDR2 as SQIVND (reference sequence). The V and J ends lost 3 bases and 1 base, in that order; junction bases with no gene match: 4. CDR3 bases: TGTGCCAGTAGTATCGGGACAGGGACGTCTGGGGCCAACGTCCTGACTTTC. Residues: CASSIGTGTSGANVLTF.

V and J are TRBV4-2 and TRBJ2-7; TRBD2 is a possible D gene (5 bases). The CDR3 runs 15 residues. Germline V CDR1 and CDR2: LGHNA, YNFKEQ. V was trimmed by 0 bases and J by 3 bases, leaving 12 bases between them. In nucleotides, the CDR3 is TGTGCCAGCAGCCAAGATCCTAGCTCCGTCTACGAGCAGTACTTC. Translation gives CASSQDPSSVYEQYF.

The chain has TRBV27 and TRBJ1-5; D is ambiguous. The V end was cut by 6 bases, the J end by 4 bases, with 7 bases between. The germline gives CDR1 MNHEY, CDR2 SMNVEV (reference sequence). This CDR3 region has 12 residues. The CDR3: CASSQINQPQHF. CDR3 in DNA: TGTGCCAGCAGCCAGATTAATCAGCCCCAGCATTTT.

The gene calls are TRBV7-9 and TRBJ2-2; D not resolved. Germline V lookup: CDR1 SEHNR, CDR2 FQNEAQ (reference sequence). There are 14 residues in the CDR3. Trimming left V 2 bases short and J 4 bases short, with 8 bases between. The CDR3 here is CASSLRAGTGELFF. The CDR3 coding sequence is TGTGCCAGCAGCTTAAGGGCTGGCACCGGGGAGCTGTTTTTT. The full variable domain, in which reference TRBV7-9 and TRBJ2-2 provide the parts outside the CDR3, is DTGVSQNPRHKITKRGQNVTFRCDPISEHNRLYWYRQTLGQGPEFLTYFQNEAQLEKSRLLSDRFSAERPKGSFSTLEIQRTEQGDSAMYLCASSLRAGTGELFFGEGSRLTVL.

There are a few counts of this clone. The rearrangement joins TRBV6-5 to TRBJ2-5; 8 bases map to TRBD2. Germline CDR1 reads MNHEY; CDR2 reads SVGAGI. CDR3 length equals 15 residues. The V and J ends lost 2 bases and 4 bases, in that order; junction bases with no gene match: 6. The CDR3 spells CASSYGTSELETQYF. The CDR3 DNA reads as TGTGCCAGCAGTTACGGGACTAGTGAGTTAGAGACCCAGTACTTC.

This clone occurred once. V is TRBV10-1 and J is TRBJ1-6, with TRBD1 identical over 7 bases. The length of the CDR3 is 14 residues. The germline gives CDR1 WNHNN, CDR2 SYGVQD (reference sequence). The J segment lost 7 bases and the V segment lost 6 bases, leaving 6 bases of the junction unmatched. In nucleotides, the CDR3 is TGCGCCAGCAGGGCCGGGACAGTGAATTCACCCCTCCACTTT. Its protein is CASRAGTVNSPLHF.

The chain uses TRBV24-1 and TRBJ1-5; D uncertain. The CDR3 covers 14 residues. Trimming pared 3 bases from V and 0 bases from J, leaving 5 bases between. Germline V lookup: CDR1 KGHDR, CDR2 SFDVKD. The CDR3 DNA reads as TGTGCCACCAGTGATACGTATAGCAATCAGCCCCAGCATTTT. Amino acid sequence: CATSDTYSNQPQHF.

Written as DNA, the CDR3 is TGTGCCAGCAGTGAGGGGGGCAATCAGCCCCAGCATTTT. Residues: CASSEGGNQPQHF. The chain recombines TRBV5-5 with TRBJ1-5; perhaps TRBD1 as D (6 bases). In germline, CDR1 is SGHKS, CDR2 YYEKEE (reference sequence). The V end was cut by 5 bases, the J end by 2 bases, with 8 bases between. The CDR3 has 13 amino acids.

The V gene is TRBV19, the J gene TRBJ1-2; TRBD1 matches at 9 bases. The CDR3 length is 16 residues. Germline CDR1 is LNHDA and CDR2 is SQIVND (reference sequence). J lost 0 bases, V lost 3 bases, and 5 bases had no gene match. Here the CDR3 reads CASSIGQGNANYGYTF. CDR3 in DNA: TGTGCCAGTAGTATTGGACAGGGGAATGCTAACTATGGCTACACCTTC.

The chain is built from TRBV20-1 and TRBJ1-2, with D hard to call. The CDR3 is 10 residues long. The ends were cut back, 3 bases at V and 12 bases at J, with 11 bases in the middle. Germline loops: CDR1 DFQATT, CDR2 SNEGSKA (reference sequence). This CDR3 reads CSARPLEDTF. The CDR3 DNA is TGCAGTGCTAGGCCGTTGGAGGACACCTTC.

The chain carries TRBV2 and TRBJ1-4; D possibly corresponds to TRBD1 (6 bases). Germline V CDR1 and CDR2: SNHLY, FYNNEI. CDR3 length: 13 residues. V was trimmed by 5 bases and J by 8 bases, leaving 12 bases between them. CDR3 nucleotide sequence: TGTGCCAGCAGTCGGAACCAGGGGGAAAAACTGTTTTTT. This encodes CASSRNQGEKLFF.

The V gene is TRBV6-6, the J gene TRBJ1-5; tentatively, D is TRBD1 (6 bases). CDR1 is MNHNY and CDR2 is SVGAGI in the germline V gene (reference sequence). Between the trimmed V and J ends, which lost 7 bases and 5 bases, there was a span of 18 bases. The CDR3 runs 15 residues. The CDR3 sequence is CASKSSQGRHQPQHF. DNA of the CDR3: TGTGCCAGCAAGTCATCACAGGGAAGGCATCAGCCCCAGCATTTT.

The chain couples TRBV2 to TRBJ2-2; 10 bases are shared with TRBD2. The germline CDR1 and CDR2 sequences are SNHLY and FYNNEI. With V trimmed by 6 bases and J by 0 bases, 1 base remained unmatched. CDR3 length: 15 residues. CDR3 sequence: CASRGLATNTGELFF. The CDR3 DNA follows: TGTGCCAGCAGGGGACTAGCGACGAACACCGGGGAGCTGTTTTTT.

The CDR3: CATRAGRNTEAFF. The CDR3 region has the DNA TGTGCCACCAGAGCAGGGCGGAACACTGAAGCTTTCTTT. The rearrangement links TRBV12-3 or TRBV12-4 to TRBJ1-1, with D tentatively TRBD1 (5 bases). The CDR3 extends over 13 amino acids. Trimming took 10 bases from V and 1 from J, leaving 13 bases between them.

The rearrangement uses TRBV18 and TRBJ2-7; 8 bases are shared with TRBD1. J gave up 5 bases and V 4 bases, and 4 bases lay outside the gene matches. Per the germline V gene, CDR1 is KGHSH and CDR2 is LQKENI. This CDR3 is 13 amino acids long. The CDR3 loop is CASSRDRRDEQYF. CDR3 DNA sequence: TGTGCCAGCTCACGGGACAGGAGGGACGAGCAGTACTTC.

The chain combines TRBV11-2 with TRBJ1-3; D gene unclear. Germline-derived CDR1 and CDR2 are SGHAT and FQNNGV. Between the trimmed V and J ends, which lost 1 base and 4 bases, there was a span of 8 bases. The CDR3 covers 14 residues. CDR3 in DNA: TGTGCCAGCAGCTTAGCCCAGTTCGGAAACACCATATATTTT. It codes for CASSLAQFGNTIYF. Complete variable domain (other parts from reference TRBV11-2 and TRBJ1-3): EAGVAQSPRYKIIEKRQSVAFWCNPISGHATLYWYQQILGQGPKLLIQFQNNGVVDDSQLPKDRFSAERLKGVDSTLKIQPAKLEDSAVYLCASSLAQFGNTIYFGEGSWLTVV.

The chain has TRBV27 and TRBJ2-1; 7 bases are shared with TRBD2. J gave up 0 bases and V 0 bases, and 5 bases lay outside the gene matches. The CDR3 covers 17 residues. Germline V gene lookup returns CDR1 MNHEY and CDR2 SMNVEV (reference sequence). The CDR3 nucleotides are TGTGCCAGCAGTTTATCGGCGCGGGGGACCTCCTACAATGAGCAGTTCTTC. It codes for CASSLSARGTSYNEQFF.

This chain joins TRBV19 and TRBJ2-1, with TRBD2 matching 15 bases. V lost 6 bases, J lost 6 bases, and 9 bases stayed unmatched. CDR3 length: 17 residues. CDR1 LNHDA and CDR2 SQIVND come from the germline V gene (reference sequence). The CDR3 spells CASRSSGLAGGLNEQFF. The CDR3 DNA reads as TGTGCCAGTAGATCCTCGGGACTAGCGGGGGGACTCAATGAGCAGTTCTTC.

This rearrangement joins TRBV3-1 (or the pseudogene TRBV3-2) to TRBJ2-7; TRBD1 aligns across 10 bases. CDR1 and CDR2 (germline): LGHDT, YNNKEL (reference sequence). V shed 4 bases, J shed 11 bases, and the junction held 5 bases outside the gene matches. The CDR3 extends over 12 amino acids. The DNA of the CDR3 is TGTGCCAGCAGCCGAGACAGGGGGCCGGAGTACTTC. It specifies CASSRDRGPEYF.

The CDR3 spells CASSSPDTNSPLHF. The CDR3, as DNA: TGTGCCAGCAGTTCTCCGGACACTAATTCACCCCTCCACTTT. The chain uses TRBV7-8 and TRBJ1-6, with D tentatively TRBD1 (5 bases). CDR1 is SGHVS, CDR2 FQNEAQ, per germline. The CDR3 has 14 residues. The V end lost 6 bases, the J end lost 6 bases, and 12 bases lay between the germline ends.

This rearrangement joins TRBV12-3 or TRBV12-4 to TRBJ2-7; D tentatively reads TRBD1 or TRBD2 (5 bases each). The CDR3 extends over 13 amino acids. V gave up 3 bases and J gave up 4 bases, with 10 bases separating them. The CDR3 region has the DNA TGTGCCAGCAGTTTTGGGGGTAGGTACGAGCAGTACTTC. Its translation: CASSFGGRYEQYF.

This clone was counted between two and nine times. The J gene is TRBJ1-1, the V gene TRBV7-6, with D tentatively TRBD1 (5 bases). The V gene lost 0 bases and the J gene lost 0 bases, with 14 bases spanning the gap. Germline V gives CDR1 SGHVS, CDR2 FNYEAQ. This CDR3 is built from 17 residues. CDR3 DNA: TGTGCCAGCAGCTTAGCCGGGACTCGGAATGTGAACACTGAAGCTTTCTTT. It yields the protein CASSLAGTRNVNTEAFF. Combining the CDR3 with reference TRBV7-6 and TRBJ1-1 gives the whole variable domain GAGVSQSPRYKVTKRGQDVALRCDPISGHVSLYWYRQALGQGPEFLTYFNYEAQQDKSGLPNDRFSAERPEGSISTLTIQRTEQRDSAMYRCASSLAGTRNVNTEAFFGQGTRLTVV.